What follows describes a single T cell receptor beta chain. No antigen is known for it. No base-level quality is on record; no much larger clone is a single base apart. The cohort comprised some 680 healthy bone marrow donors. All cohort members were sampled while nominally healthy, although unrecorded immune exposures were likely present. The donor was CMV seronegative and belonged to the group of more than 300 seronegative cohort members. A peripheral blood sample was provided by each donor, and peripheral blood mononuclear cells were used for TCR beta sequencing. Genomic DNA was extracted from the blood cell samples with the Qiagen DNeasy Blood Extraction Kit. This record belongs to a study of cytomegalovirus exposure and HLA in healthy donors (dated by TCRdb to 2015 to 2018). For the wider study: In an earlier analysis of 450 to 750 of the donors, around 300 Gb of sequence data and just under 120 million unique TCR beta sequences from roughly 200 million T cells were reported. Roughly 300 gigabases of sequencing data and 78 million or so unique TCR sequences were included in an early release covering about 700 HLA-typed donors. Among the approximately 400 genotyped donors, around 81% belonged to the genetic ancestry cluster associated with self-reported Caucasian donors. The study aimed to test whether cataloging public T cell receptors could reveal signatures of past pathogen exposure. The study profiled the T cell repertoires of approximately 700 subjects by immunosequencing and related them to cytomegalovirus serostatus. Along with the roughly 610-subject first cohort, a separate validation cohort of over a hundred different subjects was used. To predict cytomegalovirus infection status, the study combined high-throughput TCR immunosequencing, statistical association of individual TCRs with disease status, and machine learning. To study patterns of TCR occurrence, a later analysis re-analyzed previously published TCR beta repertoires from 700 or so donors and added high-resolution HLA genotyping. In the later analysis, no new phenotypic data were used to find candidate immune exposures; instead, reliance was placed on TCR beta sequences and their occurrence across donors. An earlier analysis of approximately 630 of the donors applied high-throughput TCR beta sequencing to assess whether each TCR beta V gene segment acted as functional or pseudogenic. Donor age, sex, ethnicity and CMV serostatus were compiled together with the repertoire data. Genome-wide SNP genotypes for about three fifths of the 666 donors were used in a later genetic analysis, which treated that subset as a discovery cohort. All discovery cohort repertoires had been generated on a single sequencing platform. Both class I and class II loci were covered by HLA typing, at four-digit resolution. The number of typed donors differed by locus: roughly 629-630 for A, B, C, DRB1 and DQB1; some 500 for DQA1; 606 for DPA1; and 400 to 480 for DPB1. About five DR-DQ haplotypes were handled as single units for association and clustering because linkage in the cohort was strong. Among about 410 genotyped donors of the cohort, an average of around 250,000 unique TCR beta nucleotide sequences was sequenced per donor, of which roughly 17% were non-productive.

What the research found in general, with its limitations: Compared with equally common non-associated chains, HLA-associated TCR beta chains in a later analysis were more clonally expanded and had lower generation probabilities. A later analysis associated about 16,000 TCR beta sequences with specific HLA alleles at a false discovery rate of 0.05. The cohort was sequenced for TCR beta chains only, and without alpha or paired-chain data the features that could be detected were limited. Immune exposure information for the cohort was limited to CMV serostatus. In a later analysis, the rate of TCR association differed among HLA loci, with DRB1 alleles having the most associated TCRs and HLA-C alleles having the fewest. Three of the identified cytomegalovirus-associated TCR beta chains were confirmed in vitro to be specific for cytomegalovirus antigens. In an earlier analysis of roughly 560 of the donors, most TCR beta V segments were observed in productive rearrangements about 87% or about 30% of the time, broadly matching IMGT annotations. When HLA alleles, especially DR and DQ, strongly co-occurred, attributing TCR associations to individual alleles was difficult. A group of highly shared sequence variants was considered likely to be a technical artifact of the sequencing pipeline. Compared with the approximately 600-donor mean, donors in an Asian-associated ancestry cluster had fewer N-insertions in productive TCRs, according to a later genetic analysis. The study listed over 150 TCR beta chains as associated with cytomegalovirus. A further reported finding was that TCR beta sequences accurately predicted the HLA-A and HLA-B alleles for most subjects in the first cohort. Linkage disequilibrium might explain the correlated functional status among segregating V segments, but an unknown experimental factor could not be excluded. HLA typing was unavailable for some donors at each locus, so association tests used only the typed subset. V-gene and J-gene trimming of TCR beta chains was associated with a missense DCLRE1C variant in a later genetic analysis, and the association was replicated in an independent cohort. Sequencing depth was assumed to be roughly uniform across donors in the presence/absence analyses, though that assumption may not hold. A later analysis found that most CMV-associated TCR beta chains appeared HLA-restricted, with HLA associations seemingly driven largely by CMV exposure. Across donors, most TCR sequences were observed very rarely, whereas some public TCRs were present in many individuals. According to the authors, the approach could potentially be generalized to other disease states and immunological phenotypes. About 15 rarely observed V segments, including chromosome 9 orphons, were excluded from the earlier analysis of several hundred of the donors because counts were too low. A later analysis reported that several top co-occurrence clusters appeared linked to parvovirus B19, influenza, CMV and Epstein-Barr virus. The classifier was reported to diagnose cytomegalovirus status with high specificity and sensitivity in both the original cohort and the validation cohort.

Libraries were prepared through the immunoSEQ multiplex PCR assay. A mixture of 60 forward primers for TCR Vbeta segments and 13 reverse primers for TCR Jbeta segments was used in the multiplex PCR. A multiplex PCR assay on genomic DNA amplified the CDR3 region of rearranged TCR beta genes. The amplified TCR beta libraries were sequenced on the Illumina HiSeq System as 87-base-pair reads. Per the authors' processing: A later analysis tallied roughly 76 million unique TCR beta chains across the roughly 610 repertoires, and approximately 12 million of those chains were shared by two or more donors. Raw reads were error-corrected and collapsed into unique sequences with a nearest-neighbor algorithm that merged closely related sequences to remove PCR and sequencing errors. V, D and J gene segments were assigned by aligning CDR3 sequences to IMGT reference sequences. For a sequence to be retained, a match of at least six nucleotides to both a V gene segment and a J gene segment was required. A rearrangement was called productive if the CDR3 had no stop codons and remained in frame with V and J, and every other rearrangement was called non-productive. CDR3 was defined by IMGT convention, running from the second conserved V-encoded cysteine to the conserved J-encoded phenylalanine. The earlier analysis of about 530 of the donors excluded any sequence lacking an unambiguous match to a single V gene segment. An earlier analysis of 587 of the donors classified V segments as functional when productive rearrangements were above 56.7% and as segregating when the standard deviation between donors was above 5%. A statistical classification framework was built for diagnosing cytomegalovirus status from the catalog of TCR beta chain sequences. In a later analysis, TCR nucleotide sequences were compared against IMGT/GENE-DB human TR gene sequences so that V and J genes could be assigned. Using the TCRdist pipeline, a later analysis assigned CDR3 sequences along with most-parsimonious VDJ recombination scenarios. In a later analysis, each TCR beta chain was defined by its CDR3 amino acid sequence together with its V-gene family, and reads lacking a unique V-gene family were excluded. As a way to deal with suspected cross-contamination and a sequencing artifact, a later analysis dropped roughly 600 nucleotide sequences that were highly shared and had low generation probability. In a later analysis, a clonal expansion index was calculated for each public chain from normalized within-repertoire ranks of inferred template counts. In a later analysis, generation probabilities were computed with a VDJ recombination model fitted to out-of-frame rearrangements, and the resulting probabilities were checked against IGoR. Hypergeometric tests were used in a later analysis to score TCR-TCR, TCR-HLA and TCR-CMV co-occurrence, with a repertoire-size bias correction applied to the TCR pairs. A later analysis estimated false discovery rates by permuting HLA or CMV assignments 20 times. In a later analysis, co-occurring TCRs were grouped using DBSCAN, with TCRdist sequence similarity added in when clustering inside HLA-allele-positive subsets. For co-occurrence clustering, repertoires with fewer than 30,000 or more than 120,000 public chains were excluded, along with 5 or 6 repertoires with anomalous nucleotide sharing. TCRdb obtained this table from immuneACCESS and retained in-frame rearrangements with V and J assigned. These tables miss some clones; where compared with another copy, unresolved V genes account for less than half of the shortfall, and the remainder is unexplained. Clone size and the V and J calls come from that table; the DNA yielded D and trimming. Within this sample are approximately 160,000 clones, with 82% of them counted one time only. The top ten clonotypes cover 1.5% of the sample.

Material for sequencing was PBMCs. The TCR comes from a male donor in good health and CMV-seronegative.

The nucleotide sequence is given as TGCGCCAGCAGCTTGGCCCGGGGACAGGGTGGCTACACCTTC. It encodes CASSLARGQGGYTF. The chain uses TRBV5-1 and TRBJ1-2; 9 bases in the junction line up with TRBD1. Trimming takes 0 bases off V and 7 bases off J; junction bases not matched to a gene: 4. Its CDR3 holds 14 amino acids, cysteine through phenylalanine. The kept DNA is CDR3 alone, 42 bases in frame from the first base. Reading the germline V gene gives CDR1 SGHRS and CDR2 YFSETQ.